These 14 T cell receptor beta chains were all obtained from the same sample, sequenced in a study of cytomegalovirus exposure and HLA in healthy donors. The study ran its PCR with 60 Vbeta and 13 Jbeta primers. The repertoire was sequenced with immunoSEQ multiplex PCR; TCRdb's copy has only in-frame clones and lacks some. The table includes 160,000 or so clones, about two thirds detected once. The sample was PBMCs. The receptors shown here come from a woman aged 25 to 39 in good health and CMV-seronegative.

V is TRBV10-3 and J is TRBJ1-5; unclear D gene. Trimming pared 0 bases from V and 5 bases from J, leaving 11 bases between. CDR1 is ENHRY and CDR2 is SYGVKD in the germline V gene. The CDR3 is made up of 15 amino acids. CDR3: CAISESSGIDQPQHF. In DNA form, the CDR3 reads TGTGCCATCAGTGAGTCGTCCGGGATAGATCAGCCCCAGCATTTT.

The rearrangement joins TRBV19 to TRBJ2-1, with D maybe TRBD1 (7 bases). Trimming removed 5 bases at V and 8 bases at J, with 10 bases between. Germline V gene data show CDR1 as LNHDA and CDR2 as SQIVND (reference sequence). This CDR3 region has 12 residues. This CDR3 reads CASSGRGDEQFF. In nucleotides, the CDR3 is TGTGCCAGTAGTGGCAGGGGGGATGAGCAGTTCTTC.

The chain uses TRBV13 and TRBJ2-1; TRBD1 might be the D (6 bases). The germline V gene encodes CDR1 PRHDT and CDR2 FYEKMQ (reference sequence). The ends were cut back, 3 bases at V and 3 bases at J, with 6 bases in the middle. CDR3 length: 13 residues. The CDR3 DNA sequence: TGTGCCAGCAGCTTGGACAGCTACAATGAGCAGTTCTTC. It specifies CASSLDSYNEQFF.

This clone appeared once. CDR3: CASTQSRLAVYNEQFF. The CDR3 DNA reads TGTGCCAGCACCCAATCCCGACTAGCGGTGTACAATGAGCAGTTCTTC. This chain joins TRBV7-9 and TRBJ2-1, with TRBD2 matching 9 bases. CDR3 size: 16 residues. The germline V gene has CDR1 SEHNR and CDR2 FQNEAQ (reference sequence). V trimming: 7 bases; J trimming: 4 bases; junction bases outside the gene matches: 11.

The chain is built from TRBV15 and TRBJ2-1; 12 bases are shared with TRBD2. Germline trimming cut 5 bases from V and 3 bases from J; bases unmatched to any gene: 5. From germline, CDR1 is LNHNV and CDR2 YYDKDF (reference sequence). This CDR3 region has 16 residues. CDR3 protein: CATSQTSGSFYNEQFF. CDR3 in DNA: TGTGCCACCAGCCAGACTAGCGGGAGTTTCTACAATGAGCAGTTCTTC.

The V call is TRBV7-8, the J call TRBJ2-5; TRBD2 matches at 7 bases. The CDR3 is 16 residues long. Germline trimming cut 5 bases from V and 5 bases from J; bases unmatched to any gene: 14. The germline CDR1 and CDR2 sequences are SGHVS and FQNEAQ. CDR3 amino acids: CASSPRLAGNEETQYF. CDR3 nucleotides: TGTGCCAGCAGCCCTCGATTAGCGGGTAATGAGGAGACCCAGTACTTC.

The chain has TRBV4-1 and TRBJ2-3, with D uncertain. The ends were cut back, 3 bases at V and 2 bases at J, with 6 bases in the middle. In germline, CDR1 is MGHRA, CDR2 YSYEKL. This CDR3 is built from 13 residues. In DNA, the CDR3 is TGCGCCAGCAGCCAGTACTTCACAGATACGCAGTATTTT. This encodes CASSQYFTDTQYF.

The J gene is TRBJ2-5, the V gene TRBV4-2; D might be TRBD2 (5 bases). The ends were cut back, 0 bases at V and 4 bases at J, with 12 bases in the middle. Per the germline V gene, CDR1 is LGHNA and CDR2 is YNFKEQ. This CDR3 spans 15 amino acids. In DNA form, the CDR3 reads TGTGCCAGCAGCCAAGAAGAGACTCGGGGAGAGACCCAGTACTTC. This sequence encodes CASSQEETRGETQYF.

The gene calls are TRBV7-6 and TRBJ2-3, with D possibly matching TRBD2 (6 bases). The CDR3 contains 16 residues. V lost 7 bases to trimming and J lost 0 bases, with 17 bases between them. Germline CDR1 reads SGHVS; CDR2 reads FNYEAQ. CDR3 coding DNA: TGTGCCAGCACCGTTGGCGGGATAGTAAGCACAGATACGCAGTATTTT. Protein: CASTVGGIVSTDTQYF.

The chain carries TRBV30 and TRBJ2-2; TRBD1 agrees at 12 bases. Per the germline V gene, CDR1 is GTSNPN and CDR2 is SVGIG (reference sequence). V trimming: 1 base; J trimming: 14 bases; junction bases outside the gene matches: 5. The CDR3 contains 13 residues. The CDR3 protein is CAWSAGTGGELFF. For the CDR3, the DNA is TGTGCCTGGAGTGCCGGGACAGGGGGCGAACTGTTTTTT. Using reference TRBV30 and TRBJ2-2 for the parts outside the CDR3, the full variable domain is SQTIHQWPATLVQPVGSPLSLECTVEGTSNPNLYWYRQAAGRGLQLLFYSVGIGQISSEVPQNLSASRPQDRQFILSSKKLLLSDSGFYLCAWSAGTGGELFFGEGSRLTVL.

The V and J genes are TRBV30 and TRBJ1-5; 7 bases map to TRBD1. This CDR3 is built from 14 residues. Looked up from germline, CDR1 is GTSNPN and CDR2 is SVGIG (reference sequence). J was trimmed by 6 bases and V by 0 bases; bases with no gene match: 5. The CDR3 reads CAWSVGGGRQPQHF. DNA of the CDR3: TGTGCCTGGAGTGTAGGAGGGGGCCGTCAGCCCCAGCATTTT.

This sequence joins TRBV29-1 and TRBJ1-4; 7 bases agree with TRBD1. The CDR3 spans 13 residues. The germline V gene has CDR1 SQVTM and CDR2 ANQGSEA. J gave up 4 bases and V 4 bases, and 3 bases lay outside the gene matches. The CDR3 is CSVGDSFNEKLFF. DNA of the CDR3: TGCAGCGTTGGGGACAGCTTTAATGAAAAACTGTTTTTT. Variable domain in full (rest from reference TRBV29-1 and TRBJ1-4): SAVISQKPSRDICQRGTSLTIQCQVDSQVTMMFWYRQQPGQSLTLIATANQGSEATYESGFVIDKFPISRPNLTFSTLTVSNMSPEDSSIYLCSVGDSFNEKLFFGSGTQLSVL.

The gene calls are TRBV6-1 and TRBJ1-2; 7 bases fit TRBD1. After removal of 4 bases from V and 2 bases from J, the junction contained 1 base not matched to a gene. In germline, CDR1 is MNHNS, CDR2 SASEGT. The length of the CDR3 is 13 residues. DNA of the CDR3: TGTGCCAGCAGTGCGGGACAGAACTATGGCTACACCTTC. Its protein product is CASSAGQNYGYTF.

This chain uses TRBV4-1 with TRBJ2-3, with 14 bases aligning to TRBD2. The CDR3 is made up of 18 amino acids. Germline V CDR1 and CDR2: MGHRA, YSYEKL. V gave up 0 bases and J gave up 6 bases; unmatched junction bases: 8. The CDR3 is CASSQEGLAGGFTDTQYF. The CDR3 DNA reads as TGCGCCAGCAGCCAAGAAGGACTAGCGGGGGGATTTACGGATACGCAGTATTTT.